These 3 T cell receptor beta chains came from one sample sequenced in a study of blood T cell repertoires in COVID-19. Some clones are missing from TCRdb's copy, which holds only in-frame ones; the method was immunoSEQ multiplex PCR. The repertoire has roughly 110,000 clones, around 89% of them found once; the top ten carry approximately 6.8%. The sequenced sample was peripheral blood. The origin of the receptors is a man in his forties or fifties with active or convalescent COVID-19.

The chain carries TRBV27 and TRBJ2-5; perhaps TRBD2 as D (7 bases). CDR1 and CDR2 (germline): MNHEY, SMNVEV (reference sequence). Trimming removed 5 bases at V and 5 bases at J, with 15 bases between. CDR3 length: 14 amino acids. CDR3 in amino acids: CASSERGGVETQYF. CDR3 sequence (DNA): TGTGCCAGCAGTGAGAGGGGGGGGGTGGAGACCCAGTACTTC.

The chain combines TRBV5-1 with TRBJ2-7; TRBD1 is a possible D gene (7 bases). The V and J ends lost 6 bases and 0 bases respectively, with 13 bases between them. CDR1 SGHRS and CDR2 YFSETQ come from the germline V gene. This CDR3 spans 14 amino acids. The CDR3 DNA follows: TGCGCCAGCACCCCAGGGGGGAGCTCCTACGAGCAGTACTTC. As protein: CASTPGGSSYEQYF.

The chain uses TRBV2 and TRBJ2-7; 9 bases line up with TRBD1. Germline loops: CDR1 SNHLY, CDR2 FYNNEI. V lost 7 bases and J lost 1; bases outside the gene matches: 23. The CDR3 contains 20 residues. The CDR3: CASTGQGTTFFSVLSYEQYF. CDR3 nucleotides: TGTGCCAGCACCGGACAGGGGACCACTTTCTTCTCCGTTCTATCCTACGAGCAGTACTTC. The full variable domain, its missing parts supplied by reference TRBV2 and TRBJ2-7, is EPEVTQTPSHQVTQMGQEVILRCVPISNHLYFYWYRQILGQKVEFLVSFYNNEISEKSEIFDDQFSVERPDGSNFTLKIRSTKLEDSAMYFCASTGQGTTFFSVLSYEQYFGPGTRLTVT.